Listed below are T cell receptor beta chains from one sample, sequenced in a study of cytomegalovirus exposure and HLA in healthy donors. The protocol was immunoSEQ multiplex PCR, while the TCRdb copy is restricted to in-frame clones and leaves out a portion. Here the sample spans around 91,000 clones, around 78% being singletons. The sequenced sample consisted of PBMCs. These receptors all stem from a male donor in good health and CMV-seropositive. CDR3s include the opening cysteine and the closing phenylalanine or tryptophan. The D gene is left open where the match is weak. Size is omitted from some rows. Given values are once, few, many or a class for expanded clones.

V: TRBV27; size: -; D: TRBD1; J: TRBJ1-2; CDR3: CASSTQGGLVSYTF; DNA: TGTGCCAGCAGTACCCAGGGGGGCCTCGTGAGCTACACCTTC
V: TRBV5-6; size: -; D: TRBD1; J: TRBJ1-2; CDR3: CASRRGTASIGYTF; DNA: TGTGCCAGCAGACGCGGGACAGCTTCGATCGGCTACACCTTC
V: TRBV9; size: -; D: -; J: TRBJ1-6; CDR3: CASSTTTARSPLHF; DNA: TGTGCCAGCAGCACCACGACGGCGCGGTCACCCCTCCACTTT
V: TRBV5-1; size: -; D: TRBD2; J: TRBJ2-1; CDR3: CASSLSLAGGGEQFF; DNA: TGCGCCAGCAGCTTGTCACTAGCGGGGGGGGGTGAGCAGTTCTTC
V: TRBV5-1; size: -; D: TRBD2; J: TRBJ2-4; CDR3: CASSPGLVGISKNIQYF; DNA: TGCGCCAGCAGCCCGGGACTAGTAGGGATTTCCAAAAACATTCAGTACTTC
V: TRBV6-6; size: -; D: -; J: TRBJ2-7; CDR3: CASSYLARSYEQYF; DNA: TGTGCCAGCAGTTACCTGGCCAGATCCTACGAGCAGTACTTC
V: TRBV7-8; size: -; D: -; J: TRBJ2-1; CDR3: CASSPAGVAMTGNEQFF; DNA: TGTGCCAGCAGCCCCGCAGGGGTGGCTATGACTGGCAATGAGCAGTTCTTC
V: TRBV12-5; size: -; D: TRBD1; J: TRBJ2-7; CDR3: CASGLPEGGTGSYEQYF; DNA: TGTGCTAGTGGTTTGCCCGAGGGCGGGACAGGGTCCTACGAGCAGTACTTC
V: TRBV13; size: -; D: TRBD2; J: TRBJ2-7; CDR3: CASSSPQLAGASYEQYF; DNA: TGTGCCAGCAGCTCCCCGCAACTAGCGGGCGCCTCCTACGAGCAGTACTTC
V: TRBV30; size: -; D: TRBD1; J: TRBJ1-1; CDR3: CAWSLEQGLNTEAFF; DNA: TGTGCCTGGAGCCTCGAACAGGGGTTGAACACTGAAGCTTTCTTT
V: TRBV28; size: -; D: -; J: TRBJ1-2; CDR3: CASTHNYGYTF; DNA: TGTGCCAGCACCCATAACTATGGCTACACCTTC
V: TRBV4-2; size: once; D: -; J: TRBJ2-6; CDR3: CASSQEGTSSGANVLTF; DNA: TGTGCCAGCAGCCAAGAGGGCACGAGCTCTGGGGCCAACGTCCTGACTTTC
V: TRBV10-3; size: -; D: TRBD2; J: TRBJ2-3; CDR3: CAISEYGTSGSSTDTQYF; DNA: TGTGCCATCAGTGAGTACGGGACTAGCGGGAGTAGCACAGATACGCAGTATTTT
V: TRBV10-3; size: -; D: TRBD1; J: TRBJ1-2; CDR3: CAISRTGDSDGYTF; DNA: TGTGCCATCAGCCGGACAGGGGATTCCGATGGCTACACCTTC
V: TRBV7-9; size: -; D: -; J: TRBJ1-2; CDR3: CASSLNVWGGAGYTF; DNA: TGTGCCAGCAGCTTAAATGTCTGGGGAGGTGCTGGCTACACCTTC
V: TRBV29-1; size: -; D: TRBD2; J: TRBJ2-1; CDR3: CSVEGREGSYNEQFF; DNA: TGCAGCGTTGAAGGGCGGGAGGGGTCCTACAATGAGCAGTTCTTC
V: TRBV5-4; size: -; D: -; J: TRBJ2-7; CDR3: CASTPGGGRGYEQYF; DNA: TGTGCCAGCACCCCGGGGGGCGGAAGGGGCTACGAGCAGTACTTC
V: TRBV15; size: -; D: TRBD1; J: TRBJ2-7; CDR3: CATSRDRGRTYEQYF; DNA: TGTGCCACCAGCAGAGACAGGGGGAGAACCTACGAGCAGTACTTC
V: TRBV6-1; size: few; D: TRBD1; J: TRBJ2-3; CDR3: CASSEGTGGPDTQYF; DNA: TGTGCCAGCAGTGAAGGGACAGGGGGCCCAGATACGCAGTATTTT
V: TRBV2; size: few; D: TRBD2; J: TRBJ2-5; CDR3: CASSGNSGAQETQYF; DNA: TGTGCCAGCAGTGGAAATAGCGGGGCCCAAGAGACCCAGTACTTC
V: TRBV30; size: -; D: -; J: TRBJ2-7; CDR3: CARGWDKVGEQYF; DNA: TGTGCCCGAGGGTGGGACAAAGTAGGCGAGCAGTACTTC
V: TRBV2; size: once; D: TRBD1; J: TRBJ1-1; CDR3: CASSEQGVAEAFF; DNA: TGTGCCAGCAGTGAGCAGGGGGTCGCTGAAGCTTTCTTT
V: TRBV2; size: -; D: TRBD1; J: TRBJ2-1; CDR3: CASSGRGSYNEQFF; DNA: TGTGCCAGCAGTGGCAGGGGGTCTTACAATGAGCAGTTCTTC
V: TRBV19; size: -; D: -; J: TRBJ1-1; CDR3: CASIPPRLTGRVSEAFF; DNA: TGTGCCAGTATCCCCCCCCGATTGACGGGTAGAGTCAGTGAAGCTTTCTTT
V: TRBV11-1; size: -; D: -; J: TRBJ2-7; CDR3: CASSKEPRSSEQYF; DNA: TGTGCCAGCAGCAAAGAGCCTAGATCCTCCGAGCAGTACTTC
V: TRBV27; size: -; D: TRBD1; J: TRBJ1-1; CDR3: CASRPDRGQITEAFF; DNA: TGTGCCAGCAGGCCTGACAGGGGACAGATAACTGAAGCTTTCTTT
V: TRBV13; size: -; D: -; J: TRBJ2-1; CDR3: CVTSAGYNEQFF; DNA: TGTGTCACCAGCGCAGGATACAATGAGCAGTTCTTC
V: TRBV27; size: -; D: -; J: TRBJ1-5; CDR3: CASSIVFNQPQHF; DNA: TGTGCCAGCAGTATAGTTTTCAATCAGCCCCAGCATTTT
V: TRBV11-2; size: -; D: -; J: TRBJ1-4; CDR3: CASSPFMRFEKLFF; DNA: TGTGCCAGCAGCCCGTTTATGCGTTTTGAAAAACTGTTTTTT
V: TRBV28; size: -; D: TRBD1; J: TRBJ1-2; CDR3: CASSADRGRGYTF; DNA: TGTGCCAGCAGTGCTGACAGGGGGCGTGGCTACACCTTC
V: TRBV19; size: -; D: -; J: TRBJ2-2; CDR3: CASSIPRGTATGELFF; DNA: TGTGCCAGTAGTATACCCCGGGGGACAGCCACCGGGGAGCTGTTTTTT
V: TRBV6-1; size: -; D: TRBD2; J: TRBJ2-7; CDR3: CASSAAGRASYEQYF; DNA: TGTGCCAGCAGTGCGGCCGGGAGGGCCAGCTACGAGCAGTACTTC
V: TRBV7-9; size: -; D: TRBD1; J: TRBJ2-7; CDR3: CAGEDRGYEQYF; DNA: TGTGCCGGAGAGGACAGGGGCTACGAGCAGTACTTC
V: TRBV30; size: -; D: -; J: TRBJ2-7; CDR3: CAWSPSDRTAYEQYF; DNA: TGTGCCTGGAGTCCATCCGACAGGACCGCCTACGAGCAGTACTTC
V: TRBV2; size: -; D: TRBD1; J: TRBJ1-2; CDR3: CASKGQATYGYTF; DNA: TGTGCCAGCAAAGGACAGGCAACCTATGGCTACACCTTC
V: TRBV5-1; size: -; D: -; J: TRBJ1-1; CDR3: CASSLGARDFNTEAFF; DNA: TGCGCCAGCAGCTTGGGCGCCCGGGACTTCAACACTGAAGCTTTCTTT
V: TRBV6-1; size: few; D: TRBD1; J: TRBJ2-7; CDR3: CASSEGIQGDRVFYEQYF; DNA: TGTGCCAGCAGTGAAGGAATCCAAGGGGACAGGGTCTTCTACGAGCAGTACTTC
V: TRBV28; size: once; D: -; J: TRBJ1-1; CDR3: CASSFQFANTEAFF; DNA: TGTGCCAGCAGTTTTCAGTTCGCGAACACTGAAGCTTTCTTT
V: TRBV9; size: -; D: -; J: TRBJ1-1; CDR3: CASSSTGNTEAFF; DNA: TGTGCCAGCAGCTCAACAGGGAACACTGAAGCTTTCTTT
V: TRBV25-1; size: -; D: TRBD1; J: TRBJ2-3; CDR3: CASRTNRGRTDTQYF; DNA: TGTGCCAGCAGGACTAACAGGGGAAGGACAGATACGCAGTATTTT
V: TRBV4-1; size: -; D: -; J: TRBJ2-7; CDR3: CASSQDLAVEQYF; DNA: TGCGCCAGCAGCCAAGATTTGGCAGTCGAGCAGTACTTC
V: TRBV15; size: -; D: -; J: TRBJ1-2; CDR3: CATSRERNSRYGYTF; DNA: TGTGCCACCAGCAGAGAACGGAACTCGAGGTATGGCTACACCTTC
V: TRBV2; size: -; D: -; J: TRBJ2-7; CDR3: CASSGRVPYEQYF; DNA: TGTGCCAGCAGTGGCAGGGTCCCCTACGAGCAGTACTTC
V: TRBV27; size: -; D: -; J: TRBJ1-2; CDR3: CASSLSWAGGYTF; DNA: TGTGCCAGCAGTTTATCATGGGCTGGAGGCTACACCTTC
V: TRBV2; size: -; D: TRBD1; J: TRBJ1-1; CDR3: CASSQDRRNTEAFF; DNA: TGTGCCAGCAGCCAGGACAGGAGGAACACTGAAGCTTTCTTT
V: TRBV5-1; size: -; D: -; J: TRBJ2-1; CDR3: CASSLEPADTQFF; DNA: TGCGCCAGCAGCTTGGAACCCGCGGATACTCAGTTCTTC
V: TRBV5-3; size: -; D: -; J: TRBJ1-6; CDR3: CARSRDNNSPLHF; DNA: TGTGCCAGAAGCCGGGACAATAATTCGCCCCTCCACTTT
V: TRBV6-6; size: few; D: -; J: TRBJ1-1; CDR3: CASIHKQVNTEAFF; DNA: TGTGCCAGCATCCACAAACAGGTGAACACTGAAGCTTTCTTT
V: TRBV7-2; size: -; D: TRBD1; J: TRBJ2-7; CDR3: CASSIDRVKDEQYF; DNA: TGTGCCAGCAGCATCGACAGGGTAAAGGACGAGCAGTACTTC
V: TRBV6-1; size: -; D: -; J: TRBJ1-1; CDR3: CASSYPGEAFF; DNA: TGTGCCAGCAGTTACCCAGGTGAAGCTTTCTTT
V: TRBV28; size: -; D: -; J: TRBJ1-1; CDR3: CASSLLRGLAEAFF; DNA: TGTGCCAGCAGTTTATTACGGGGGTTGGCTGAAGCTTTCTTT
V: TRBV5-1; size: -; D: -; J: TRBJ2-6; CDR3: CASSGREGSGANVLTF; DNA: TGCGCCAGCAGCGGGCGTGAGGGCTCTGGGGCCAACGTCCTGACTTTC
V: TRBV28; size: few; D: TRBD2; J: TRBJ2-5; CDR3: CASSPGLAGGEETQYF; DNA: TGTGCCAGCAGTCCCGGACTAGCGGGAGGAGAAGAGACCCAGTACTTC
V: TRBV2; size: -; D: TRBD2; J: TRBJ2-7; CDR3: CASRGTSGYEQYF; DNA: TGTGCCAGCCGGGGGACTAGCGGTTACGAGCAGTACTTC